These 30 T cell receptor beta chains share one sample of origin, sequenced in a study of identical twins. TCRdb used MiXCR to reprocess the 5' RACE reads, holding one entry per CDR3 protein. This table holds some 500,000 distinct CDR3 sequences, approximately 22% found once. The sample was also linked to a second study, of T cells expressing NK-cell markers.

The sample was CD4+ T cells sorted from blood. The receptors shown here come from a woman aged 18 to 35 in good health.

V and J are TRBV7-2 and TRBJ2-7; D is perhaps TRBD2 (6 bases). V lost 6 bases, J lost 4 bases, and 19 bases lay in between. The CDR3 runs 15 residues. The germline CDR1 and CDR2 sequences are SGHTA and FQGNSA. The CDR3 loop reads CASSNPPGLYYEQYF. The CDR3, as DNA: TGTGCCAGCAGTAATCCCCCGGGACTCTATTACGAGCAGTACTTC.

The rearrangement uses TRBV11-2 and TRBJ2-7; D remains unclear. V dropped 0 bases and J dropped 6 bases, with 9 bases sitting between them. CDR1 and CDR2 (germline): SGHAT, FQNNGV. This CDR3 has 13 amino acids. The CDR3: CASSLDPELEQYF. Written as DNA, the CDR3 is TGTGCCAGCAGCTTAGATCCGGAGCTCGAGCAGTACTTC.

V gene TRBV20-1 combines with J gene TRBJ2-6; D unclear. The CDR3 length is 14 residues. Germline CDR1 DFQATT, CDR2 SNEGSKA (reference sequence). Trimming removed 4 bases at V and 0 bases at J, with 7 bases between. This CDR3 is CSATPFSGANVLTF. DNA of the CDR3: TGCAGTGCTACCCCGTTCTCTGGGGCCAACGTCCTGACTTTC.

In its sample, this clonotype was seen a few times. J is TRBJ2-3 and V is TRBV3-1, with D possibly being TRBD2 (5 bases). Deletions cut 0 bases from V and 5 bases from J, with 12 bases between. Germline assignment: CDR1 LGHDT and CDR2 YNNKEL (reference sequence). This CDR3 spans 15 amino acids. CDR3 amino acids: CASSQEGSEGDTQYF. Written as DNA, the CDR3 is TGTGCCAGCAGCCAAGAAGGGAGCGAGGGAGATACGCAGTATTTT.

V usage is TRBV6-5 and J usage is TRBJ1-1; no clear D gene. The V and J ends lost 1 base and 0 bases respectively, with 9 bases between them. Germline CDR1 MNHEY, CDR2 SVGAGI. This CDR3 comprises 15 residues. The CDR3: CASSYWGQMNTEAFF. CDR3 nucleotide sequence: TGTGCCAGCAGTTACTGGGGTCAAATGAACACTGAAGCTTTCTTT.

The genes are TRBV15 and TRBJ2-5; no reliable D call. Germline V gene lookup returns CDR1 LNHNV and CDR2 YYDKDF (reference sequence). The CDR3 totals 14 residues. Trimming took off 0 bases at V and 7 bases at J, with 12 bases between the two ends. The CDR3 loop is CATSREYTALTQYF. The DNA of the CDR3 is TGTGCCACCAGCAGAGAATATACAGCGCTGACCCAGTACTTC.

The rearrangement uses TRBV5-1 and TRBJ2-1; 9 bases line up with TRBD1. Germline trimming cut 4 bases from V and 5 bases from J; bases unmatched to any gene: 16. This CDR3 comprises 18 residues. In germline, CDR1 is SGHRS, CDR2 YFSETQ. CDR3 coding DNA: TGCGCCAGCAGCAAATCGCTACGACGGGACAGGGCGGACAATGAGCAGTTCTTC. This encodes CASSKSLRRDRADNEQFF.

This chain links TRBV27 with TRBJ1-1; D unresolved. Trimming pared 5 bases from V and 4 bases from J, leaving 17 bases between. The germline V gene encodes CDR1 MNHEY and CDR2 SMNVEV (reference sequence). The CDR3 is 15 residues long. CDR3 bases: TGTGCCAGCAGTACCCCCGGCCTGGGAATCACTGAAGCTTTCTTT. Protein product: CASSTPGLGITEAFF.

This clonotype appeared a few times. V usage is TRBV20-1 and J usage is TRBJ2-3; no reliable D call. The CDR3 length is 10 residues. The V gene lost 6 bases and the J gene lost 5 bases, with 6 bases spanning the gap. The germline CDR1 and CDR2 sequences are DFQATT and SNEGSKA (reference sequence). CDR3 sequence: CSAAKDTQYF. CDR3 DNA sequence: TGCAGTGCAGCCAAAGATACGCAGTATTTT.

The rearrangement joins TRBV7-8 to TRBJ2-7; 7 bases agree with TRBD1. The CDR3 totals 15 residues. Germline V gene sequence: CDR1 SGHVS, CDR2 FQNEAQ. The V gene end was trimmed by 6 bases and the J gene end by 0 bases; junction bases not matched to a gene: 8. The CDR3 coding sequence is TGTGCCAGCAGGGGTACCAGGGGGACCTCCTACGAGCAGTACTTC. Protein sequence: CASRGTRGTSYEQYF.

The rearrangement uses TRBV25-1 and TRBJ2-3; 12 nucleotides align to TRBD2. Germline assignment: CDR1 MGHDK and CDR2 SYGVNS. The CDR3 spans 15 residues. Trimming cost V 6 bases and J 4 bases; bases outside gene matches: 5. CDR3 in amino acids: CASSPSGGGPDTQYF. The CDR3 DNA reads TGTGCCAGCAGCCCTAGCGGGGGGGGCCCAGATACGCAGTATTTT. The full variable domain, completed using reference TRBV25-1 and TRBJ2-3, is EADIYQTPRYLVIGTGKKITLECSQTMGHDKMYWYQQDPGMELHLIHYSYGVNSTEKGDLSSESTVSRIRTEHFPLTLESARPSHTSQYLCASSPSGGGPDTQYFGPGTRLTVL.

This clonotype was recorded only once. A read error is possible here, since a much larger clone lies one base away. The CDR3 spells CASSLGLAPLSCEQYF. CDR3 nucleotide sequence: TGTGCCAGCAGTTTAGGACTAGCGCCCCTCTCCTGCGAGCAGTACTTC. This chain connects TRBV12-3 or TRBV12-4 to TRBJ2-7; 8 bases align to TRBD2. The CDR3 has 16 residues.

The V and J genes are TRBV5-1 and TRBJ1-1; no firm D call. The V and J ends lost 0 bases and 2 bases respectively, with 11 bases between them. Germline V gives CDR1 SGHRS, CDR2 YFSETQ. The CDR3 is made up of 15 amino acids. CDR3 DNA sequence: TGCGCCAGCAGCTTGGACGGGGTAAGAAACACTGAAGCTTTCTTT. Translated: CASSLDGVRNTEAFF.

This clonotype was counted a few times. The chain links TRBV20-1 to TRBJ2-3; 10 bases line up with TRBD2. This CDR3 has 14 residues. The V and J ends lost 3 bases and 7 bases, in that order; junction bases with no gene match: 7. Germline-derived CDR1 and CDR2 are DFQATT and SNEGSKA (reference sequence). The CDR3 DNA is TGCAGTGCTAGGAGCGGGGGGGCCTCTCATACGCAGTATTTT. This codes for CSARSGGASHTQYF.

This clonotype was recorded at least ten times. DNA for the CDR3: TGTGCCAGCTCTACCGGGACAGGGGGTAAAACTGAAGCTTTCTTT. The encoded protein is CASSTGTGGKTEAFF. This chain uses TRBV18 with TRBJ1-1; TRBD1 matches at 11 bases. This CDR3 spans 15 amino acids. V lost 6 bases, J lost 5 bases, and 8 bases stayed unmatched. Per germline, CDR1 KGHSH and CDR2 LQKENI.

This sequence joins TRBV14 and TRBJ2-3, with 10 bases lining up with TRBD2. Losses at the gene ends were 4 bases for V and 4 bases for J; bases not matched to a gene: 2. The CDR3 totals 14 residues. CDR1 and CDR2 (germline): SGHDN, FVKESK. CDR3 in amino acids: CASSPLAGADTQYF. In DNA form, the CDR3 reads TGTGCCAGCAGCCCTCTAGCGGGAGCAGATACGCAGTATTTT.

The chain combines TRBV20-1 with TRBJ2-1; 13 nucleotides line up with TRBD2. V trimming: 0 bases; J trimming: 0 bases; junction bases outside the gene matches: 8. Germline V gene sequence: CDR1 DFQATT, CDR2 SNEGSKA (reference sequence). The CDR3 extends over 19 amino acids. The chain's CDR3 is CSARDPGTSGVGSYNEQFF. The CDR3 nucleotides read TGCAGTGCTAGAGATCCCGGGACTAGCGGGGTGGGCTCCTACAATGAGCAGTTCTTC.

This clonotype was seen a handful of times. The V and J genes are TRBV20-1 and TRBJ2-5; D gene ambiguous. CDR1 is DFQATT and CDR2 is SNEGSKA in the germline V gene (reference sequence). The CDR3 consists of 12 residues. Trimming pared 2 bases from V and 5 bases from J, leaving 9 bases between. The CDR3 reads CSARQTRETQYF. For the CDR3, the DNA is TGCAGTGCTAGACAGACGCGGGAGACCCAGTACTTC.

This clonotype was counted only a few times. The rearrangement links TRBV29-1 to TRBJ2-2; perhaps D is TRBD1 or TRBD2 (5 bases each). Germline assignment: CDR1 SQVTM and CDR2 ANQGSEA. Trimming removed 1 base from V and 0 bases from J, with 21 bases in between. The CDR3 has 19 amino acids. The CDR3 DNA sequence: TGCAGCGTTGAAGCCCTGGGGAAAACCGGGACCGCGAACACCGGGGAGCTGTTTTTT. Translating it yields CSVEALGKTGTANTGELFF.

The chain links TRBV6-2 or TRBV6-3 to TRBJ2-3, with a weak D call TRBD2 (6 bases). Germline lookup yields CDR1 MNHEY and CDR2 SVGEGT. The length of the CDR3 is 15 residues. V was cut by 6 bases and J by 6 bases, with 19 bases left in between. The CDR3 protein is CASSPWTIDRDTQYF. In nucleotides, the CDR3 is TGTGCCAGCAGCCCTTGGACTATAGATCGGGATACGCAGTATTTT.

This clonotype was observed at least ten times. The chain combines TRBV12-3 or TRBV12-4 with TRBJ2-5; TRBD2 matches at 8 bases. The V gene end was trimmed by 5 bases and the J gene end by 6 bases; junction bases not matched to a gene: 11. This CDR3 has 15 residues. The CDR3 nucleotides are TGTGCCAGCAGTCCCACGTCCGGGACTAGTAAGACCCAGTACTTC. Residues: CASSPTSGTSKTQYF.

The CDR3: CASSYLLDEQFF. The CDR3 coding sequence is TGCGCCAGCAGCTACCTCCTTGATGAGCAGTTCTTC. The gene calls are TRBV5-1 and TRBJ2-1, with D unresolved. This CDR3 region has 12 residues. Trimming took off 3 bases at V and 8 bases at J, with 9 bases between the two ends. Germline CDR1 reads SGHRS; CDR2 reads YFSETQ.

This clonotype was counted ten times or more. The chain joins TRBV29-1 to TRBJ2-1; D might be TRBD2 (5 bases). CDR1 and CDR2 (germline): SQVTM, ANQGSEA. The germline V and J ends were trimmed by 1 base and 8 bases, with 15 bases remaining between them. This CDR3 is 14 amino acids long. The CDR3 is CSVEGGKGVDEQFF. The CDR3, as DNA: TGCAGCGTTGAAGGGGGAAAGGGAGTGGATGAGCAGTTCTTC.

The rearrangement links TRBV5-1 to TRBJ1-2, with 7 bases fitting TRBD1. CDR1 and CDR2 (germline): SGHRS, YFSETQ. The CDR3 has 14 amino acids. V was clipped by 0 bases and J by 7 bases; unmatched bases: 6. The CDR3 sequence is CASSLAQGGFGYTF. The DNA for the CDR3 is TGCGCCAGCAGCTTGGCCCAGGGGGGTTTTGGCTACACCTTC.

CDR3 DNA sequence: TGTGCCAGCAGCTTAGGGACAGCCTATGGGCCCCAGCATTTT. Translating it yields CASSLGTAYGPQHF. The rearrangement uses TRBV7-8 and TRBJ1-5, with TRBD1 as a possible D gene (6 bases). The length of the CDR3 is 14 residues. The V and J ends lost 1 base and 9 bases respectively, with 13 bases between them. Germline-derived CDR1 and CDR2 are SGHVS and FQNEAQ.

This clonotype has only a few counts. V gene TRBV5-1 combines with J gene TRBJ2-3; 13 bases agree with TRBD2. V trimming: 5 bases; J trimming: 2 bases; junction bases outside the gene matches: 8. Per germline, CDR1 SGHRS and CDR2 YFSETQ. The CDR3 is 17 amino acids. In DNA, the CDR3 is TGCGCCAGCAGGGTACCGGGACTAGCGGGATCCACAGATACGCAGTATTTT. Amino acid sequence: CASRVPGLAGSTDTQYF.

V is TRBV7-2 and J is TRBJ1-2; tentatively, D is TRBD1 (6 bases). Germline loops: CDR1 SGHTA, CDR2 FQGNSA. The V and J ends lost 1 base and 8 bases respectively, with 11 bases between them. The CDR3 totals 13 residues. This CDR3 reads CASSLDRERGYTF. CDR3 DNA sequence: TGTGCCAGCAGCTTAGACAGGGAGAGAGGCTACACCTTC.

This clonotype was seen only a few times. The chain has TRBV11-2 and TRBJ2-7; TRBD2 might be the D (5 bases). The CDR3 contains 15 residues. The germline CDR1 and CDR2 sequences are SGHAT and FQNNGV. Deletions cut 3 bases from V and 5 bases from J, with 17 bases between. The CDR3 loop reads CASSFGIGVSNEQYF. As DNA, the CDR3 is TGTGCCAGCAGCTTCGGGATTGGGGTATCTAACGAGCAGTACTTC.

The V and J genes are TRBV10-3 and TRBJ1-2; 8 bases are a match to TRBD1. This CDR3 contains 15 residues. After removal of 6 bases from V and 7 bases from J, the junction contained 13 bases not matched to a gene. CDR1 ENHRY and CDR2 SYGVKD come from the germline V gene. The CDR3: CAISPDRGVRSGYTF. CDR3 DNA sequence: TGTGCCATCAGCCCTGACAGGGGTGTGAGATCTGGCTACACCTTC.

This clonotype came up a few times. The chain is built from TRBV29-1 and TRBJ2-7, with 8 bases lining up with TRBD1. V shed 5 bases, J shed 9 bases, and the junction held 6 bases outside the gene matches. This CDR3 region has 11 residues. Per germline, CDR1 SQVTM and CDR2 ANQGSEA. CDR3 in amino acids: CSVRGQGRQYF. The DNA of the CDR3 is TGCAGCGTTCGAGGACAGGGACGGCAGTACTTC.